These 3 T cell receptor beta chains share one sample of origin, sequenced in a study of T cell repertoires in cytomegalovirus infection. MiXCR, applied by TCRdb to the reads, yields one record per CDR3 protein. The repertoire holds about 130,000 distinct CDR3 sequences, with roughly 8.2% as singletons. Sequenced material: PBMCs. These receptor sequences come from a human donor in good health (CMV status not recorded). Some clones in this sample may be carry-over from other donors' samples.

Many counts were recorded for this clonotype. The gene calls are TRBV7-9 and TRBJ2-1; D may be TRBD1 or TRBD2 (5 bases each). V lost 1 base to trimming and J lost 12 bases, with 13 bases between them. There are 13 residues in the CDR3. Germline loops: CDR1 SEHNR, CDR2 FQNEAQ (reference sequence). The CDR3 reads CASSLGVQGRQFF. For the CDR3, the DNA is TGTGCCAGCAGCTTAGGTGTCCAGGGACGGCAGTTCTTC. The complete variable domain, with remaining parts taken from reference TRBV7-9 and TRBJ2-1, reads DTGVSQNPRHKITKRGQNVTFRCDPISEHNRLYWYRQTLGQGPEFLTYFQNEAQLEKSRLLSDRFSAERPKGSFSTLEIQRTEQGDSAMYLCASSLGVQGRQFFGPGTRLTVL.

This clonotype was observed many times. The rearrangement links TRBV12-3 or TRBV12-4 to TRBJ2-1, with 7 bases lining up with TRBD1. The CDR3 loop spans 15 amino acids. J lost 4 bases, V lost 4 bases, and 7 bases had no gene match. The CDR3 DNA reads TGTGCCAGCAGTTCTACAGGGGCGACTTACAATGAGCAGTTCTTC. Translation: CASSSTGATYNEQFF.

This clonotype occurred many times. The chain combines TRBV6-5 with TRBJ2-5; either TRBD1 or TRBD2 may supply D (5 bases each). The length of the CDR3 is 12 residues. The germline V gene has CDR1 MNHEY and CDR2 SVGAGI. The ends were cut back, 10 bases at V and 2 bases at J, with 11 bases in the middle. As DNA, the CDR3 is TGTGCCACGGGACGGTTACAAGAGACCCAGTACTTC. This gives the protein CATGRLQETQYF.